The 13 T cell receptor beta chains in this list originate from one sample, sequenced in a study of beta chain features in type 1 diabetes. Study findings and constraints: Patients with Type 1 diabetes showed moderately but significantly shorter TCRB CDR3s in all four CD4+ subsets.

Their specific antigens are unknown. Expressed TCRB transcripts were sequenced because the entire RNA isolate underwent reverse transcription. Sequencing was performed with immunoSEQ multiplex PCR; in TCRdb, only in-frame clones are kept and a portion is missing. The sample has some 140,000 clones, around 8.8% seen once. Sequencing was performed on central memory CD4+ T cells from blood. These receptors all come from a young man with type 1 diabetes.

V gene TRBV6-5 combines with J gene TRBJ1-5; 7 bases align to TRBD1. The CDR3 has 15 residues. V was clipped by 6 bases and J by 2 bases; unmatched bases: 7. Germline CDR1 and CDR2: MNHEY and SVGAGI. The CDR3 DNA reads TGTGCCAGCAGGCAGACAGGGAACGGCAATCAGCCCCAGCATTTT. Amino acid sequence: CASRQTGNGNQPQHF.

This clone has more than one count but fewer than ten. This sequence joins TRBV5-1 and TRBJ2-7, with 12 nucleotides matching TRBD1. There are 16 residues in the CDR3. V shed 0 bases and J 7 bases; nucleotides not matched to a gene: 8. Germline CDR1 is SGHRS and CDR2 is YFSETQ. CDR3 coding DNA: TGCGCCAGCAGCTTGGCCCTGGGACAGGGGGCTTGGGAGCAGTACTTC. Translating gives CASSLALGQGAWEQYF. Supplemented by reference TRBV5-1 and TRBJ2-7, the full variable domain reads KAGVTQTPRYLIKTRGQQVTLSCSPISGHRSVSWYQQTPGQGLQFLFEYFSETQRNKGNFPGRFSGRQFSNSRSEMNVSTLELGDSALYLCASSLALGQGAWEQYFGPGTRLTVT.

About this clone: One junction end disagrees with the germline gene, perhaps due to a read error. CDR3 amino acids: CASSLNRDTEAFF. CDR3 DNA: TGTGCTAGCAGCCTTAACAGGGACACTGAAGCTTTCTTT. The V gene is TRBV7-7, the J gene TRBJ1-1; maybe TRBD1 (6 bases). This CDR3 comprises 13 residues. Germline V gene data show CDR1 as SSHAT and CDR2 as FNYEAQ (reference sequence).

The chain is built from TRBV4-3 and TRBJ2-1, with 10 bases fitting TRBD2. The trim removed 1 base at V and 7 bases at J, leaving 7 bases unmatched. This CDR3 comprises 16 residues. CDR1 is LGHNA, CDR2 YSLEER, per germline. The chain's CDR3 is CASSQVSGGAGNEQFF. In DNA form, the CDR3 reads TGCGCCAGCAGCCAAGTCAGCGGGGGGGCCGGTAATGAGCAGTTCTTC.

V gene TRBV18 combines with J gene TRBJ1-6, with D unresolved. There are 15 residues in the CDR3. Trimming took off 3 bases at V and 5 bases at J, with 11 bases between the two ends. Germline CDR1 KGHSH, CDR2 LQKENI. Here the CDR3 reads CASSPRSIDNSPLHF. CDR3 sequence (DNA): TGTGCCAGCTCACCGAGGTCCATCGATAATTCACCCCTCCACTTT. The full variable domain, in which reference TRBV18 and TRBJ1-6 provide the parts outside the CDR3, is NAGVMQNPRHLVRRRGQEARLRCSPMKGHSHVYWYRQLPEEGLKFMVYLQKENIIDESGMPKERFSAEFPKEGPSILRIQQVVRGDSAAYFCASSPRSIDNSPLHFGNGTRLTVT.

The rearrangement links TRBV4-3 to TRBJ2-7; 12 bases map to TRBD2. This CDR3 is 16 amino acids long. After removal of 3 bases from V and 5 bases from J, the junction contained 8 bases not matched to a gene. Germline-derived CDR1 and CDR2 are LGHNA and YSLEER. The chain's CDR3 is CASSQTTSGGFNEQYF. CDR3 in DNA: TGCGCCAGCAGCCAGACAACTAGCGGGGGGTTCAACGAGCAGTACTTC.

This clone was detected a few times. The chain employs TRBV30 and TRBJ1-4; no firm D call. The germline CDR1 and CDR2 sequences are GTSNPN and SVGIG (reference sequence). The ends were cut back, 0 bases at V and 11 bases at J, with 13 bases in the middle. This CDR3 spans 13 amino acids. The CDR3 DNA reads as TGTGCCTGGAGTGTGGACTTCACCAGTAAACTGTTTTTT. Its protein product is CAWSVDFTSKLFF.

This clone was detected many times. The rearrangement uses TRBV5-6 and TRBJ1-1; TRBD1 agrees at 7 bases. From germline, CDR1 is SGHDT and CDR2 YYEEEE. This CDR3 comprises 14 residues. Unmatched junction bases numbered 3, after V lost 0 bases and J lost 4 bases. The CDR3 DNA reads TGTGCCAGCAGCTTGGTGGGGACAGCCACTGAAGCTTTCTTT. Amino acids: CASSLVGTATEAFF.

CDR3 residues: CSVSGQGANEQYF. Here the CDR3 DNA reads TGCAGCGTCTCGGGACAGGGGGCTAACGAGCAGTACTTC. This rearrangement joins TRBV29-1 to TRBJ2-7; 12 bases map to TRBD1. Germline V gene lookup returns CDR1 SQVTM and CDR2 ANQGSEA. After removal of 6 bases from V and 5 bases from J, the junction contained 5 bases not matched to a gene. This CDR3 has 13 residues.

This clone was seen a few times. The chain uses TRBV29-1 and TRBJ1-2; a possible D gene is TRBD1 (5 bases). The CDR3 totals 13 residues. Trimming took 7 bases from V and 7 from J, leaving 19 bases between them. Germline values: CDR1 SQVTM, CDR2 ANQGSEA. This chain's CDR3 is CSGGGQGEGGYTF. CDR3 nucleotides: TGCAGCGGGGGAGGGCAGGGAGAAGGTGGCTACACCTTC.

A few counts support this clone. This chain uses TRBV9 with TRBJ2-5; 10 positions match TRBD2. The CDR3 length is 15 residues. Germline CDR1 SGDLS, CDR2 YYNGEE. With V trimmed by 2 bases and J by 5 bases, 6 bases remained unmatched. The CDR3 spells CASSVSGGRGETQYF. CDR3 DNA sequence: TGTGCCAGCAGCGTTAGCGGGGGGCGAGGGGAGACCCAGTACTTC.

J is TRBJ1-2 and V is TRBV25-1; 7 bases line up with TRBD1. V shed 4 bases, J shed 1 base, and the junction held 0 bases outside the gene matches. CDR3 length equals 13 residues. From germline, CDR1 is MGHDK and CDR2 SYGVNS. CDR3 loop: CASSGDSNYGYTF. CDR3 coding DNA: TGTGCCAGCAGTGGGGACAGTAACTATGGCTACACCTTC.

The rearrangement links TRBV29-1 to TRBJ2-7, with TRBD2 matching over 10 bases. Per the germline V gene, CDR1 is SQVTM and CDR2 is ANQGSEA. The V segment lost 7 bases and the J segment 3 bases; nucleotides outside the gene matches: 12. This CDR3 has 15 residues. This CDR3 reads CSAGTGTSAFYEQYF. The CDR3, as DNA: TGCAGCGCTGGGACGGGGACTAGCGCTTTCTACGAGCAGTACTTC.